This is a list of T cell receptor beta chains from one sample in a study of blood T cell repertoires in COVID-19. Only in-frame clones appear in the TCRdb table, and some are missing; sequencing was by immunoSEQ multiplex PCR. The sample records 250,000 to 350,000 clones, nearly 90% being singletons. Sequenced sample: PBMCs or T cells enriched from blood (not recorded which). The receptors were gathered from a young woman with acute COVID-19. Each CDR3 is given with its conserved first and last residue. The D gene is left open where the match is weak. Clone size appears in some rows only: once, few, many, or a class for an expanded clone.

>NA|NA|TRBJ1-2|TRBV21-1
TGTGCCAGCAGCAAAGATCCCTGGAGCTATGGCTACACCTTC
CASSKDPWSYGYTF
>NA|TRBD2|TRBJ2-1|TRBV11-3
TGTGCCAGCAGCTTACCGGGACTAGCGGGATATGAGCAGTTCTTC
CASSLPGLAGYEQFF
>NA|TRBD2|TRBJ2-3|TRBV15
TGTGCCAGTACCGTAGCGGGAGCCCACACAGATACGCAGTATTTT
CASTVAGAHTDTQYF
>NA|NA|TRBJ1-1|TRBV27
TGTGCCAGCAGTCCCGTGGAGGGAACTGAAGCTTTCTTT
CASSPVEGTEAFF
>NA|NA|TRBJ2-1|TRBV27
TGTGCCAGCAGTTTCTCCAGGGCTAATGAGCAGTTCTTC
CASSFSRANEQFF
>once|NA|TRBJ2-1|TRBV5-1
TGCGCCAGCAGCTTGCTTGTCAGTCAATCCTACAATGAGCAGTTCTTC
CASSLLVSQSYNEQFF
>NA|TRBD2|TRBJ2-1|TRBV30
TGTGCCTGGGACGGACTAGCGGGAGGGCTGAGTTCCTACAATGAGCAGTTCTTC
CAWDGLAGGLSSYNEQFF
>once|NA|TRBJ2-5|TRBV11-3
TGTGCCAGCAGCCCGCAAGAGACCCAGTACTTC
CASSPQETQYF
>NA|TRBD2|TRBJ2-3|TRBV9
TGTGCCAGCAGCGCCGTAAGCGGGAGAGCTCCACATACGCAGTATTTT
CASSAVSGRAPHTQYF
>NA|NA|TRBJ2-1|TRBV6-5
TGTGCCAGCAGCCTCCCGCAGGCGACCTACAATGAGCAGTTCTTC
CASSLPQATYNEQFF
>NA|NA|TRBJ1-1|TRBV3-1/TRBV3-2
TGTGCCAGCAGCCAATGGAGGGCGGGGAACACTGAAGCTTTCTTT
CASSQWRAGNTEAFF
>NA|TRBD2|TRBJ2-5|TRBV7-2
TGTGCCAGCAGCGGGAGACTAGCGGGAGGGGGTGAGACCCAGTACTTC
CASSGRLAGGGETQYF
>few|TRBD1|TRBJ2-7|TRBV10-3
TGTGCCATCAGCATAAGACGACAGGGGGACGAGCAGTACTTC
CAISIRRQGDEQYF
>NA|TRBD1|TRBJ2-7|TRBV10-3
TGTGCCGCAAAGATGACAGGGTCCTACGAGCAGTACTTC
CAAKMTGSYEQYF
>once|TRBD1|TRBJ2-7|TRBV12-5
TGTGCTAGTGGTTTGGAACTCCGGGACAGAAGAACCGACGACTACGAGCAGTACTTC
CASGLELRDRRTDDYEQYF